This T cell receptor (beta chain) was captured in a study of cytomegalovirus exposure and HLA in healthy donors. Study in general: An early data release held 79 million or so unique TCRs from HLA-typed donors.

Regarding this clone: Its antigen remains unknown.

Primers: 60 Vbeta forward and 13 Jbeta reverse. Using immunoSEQ multiplex PCR, the repertoire was profiled, and TCRdb retains in-frame clones only, with some absent. The data show fewer than 200,000 clones, with around 77% seen just once and under 2.5% held by the top ten. The germline gives CDR1 SNHLY, CDR2 FYNNEI. The CDR3 has 15 amino acids. V shed 1 base and J 5 bases; nucleotides not matched to a gene: 6. Study outcomes and limitations: TCR beta V- and J-gene trimming, according to a later analysis, was linked to a missense DCLRE1C variant. A later analysis reported that several of the most significant clusters appeared to be linked to common viral pathogens, among them Epstein-Barr virus.

The V gene is TRBV2, the J gene TRBJ1-1; 8 nucleotides align to TRBD1. Input material: PBMCs. This receptor was identified in a man aged 55 to 70 in good health and CMV-seronegative. CDR3 loop: CASSEEDRVGTEAFF. The CDR3 region has the DNA TGTGCCAGCAGTGAAGAGGACAGGGTCGGGACTGAAGCTTTCTTT.